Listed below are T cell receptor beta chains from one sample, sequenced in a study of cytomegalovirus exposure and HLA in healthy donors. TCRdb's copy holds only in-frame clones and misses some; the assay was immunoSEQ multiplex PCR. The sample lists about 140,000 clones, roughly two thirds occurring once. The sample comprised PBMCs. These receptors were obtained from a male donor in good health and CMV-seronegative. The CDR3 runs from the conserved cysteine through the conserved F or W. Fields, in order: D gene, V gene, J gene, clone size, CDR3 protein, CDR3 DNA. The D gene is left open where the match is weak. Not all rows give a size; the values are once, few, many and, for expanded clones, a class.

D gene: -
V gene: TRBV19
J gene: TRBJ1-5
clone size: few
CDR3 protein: CASSIGKGLGNQPQHF
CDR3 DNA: TGTGCCAGTAGTATAGGAAAGGGGCTGGGCAATCAGCCCCAGCATTTT

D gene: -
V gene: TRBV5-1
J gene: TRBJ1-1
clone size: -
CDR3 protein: CASSLVFSGFRLNTEAFF
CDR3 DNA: TGCGCCAGCAGCTTGGTTTTTTCAGGGTTTAGGCTGAACACTGAAGCTTTCTTT

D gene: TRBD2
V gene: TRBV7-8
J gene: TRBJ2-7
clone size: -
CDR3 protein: CASSWGGAYEQYF
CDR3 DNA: TGTGCCAGCAGCTGGGGGGGGGCCTACGAGCAGTACTTC

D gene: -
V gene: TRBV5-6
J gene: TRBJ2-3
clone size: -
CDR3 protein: CASSLVSDTQYF
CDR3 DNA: TGTGCCAGCAGCTTGGTATCAGATACGCAGTATTTT

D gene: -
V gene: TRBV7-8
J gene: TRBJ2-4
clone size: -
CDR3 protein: CASSLRLQGDIQYF
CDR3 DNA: TGTGCCAGCAGCTTGCGACTGCAAGGGGACATTCAGTACTTC

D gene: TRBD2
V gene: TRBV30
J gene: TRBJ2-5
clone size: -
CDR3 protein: CAVGLAGYQETQYF
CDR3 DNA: TGTGCCGTGGGACTAGCGGGGTACCAAGAGACCCAGTACTTC

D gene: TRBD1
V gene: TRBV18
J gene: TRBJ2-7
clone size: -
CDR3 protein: CASSPRTGGAYEQYF
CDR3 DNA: TGTGCCAGCTCACCCAGGACAGGGGGAGCCTACGAGCAGTACTTC

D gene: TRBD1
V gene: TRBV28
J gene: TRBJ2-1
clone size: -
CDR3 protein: CASKEQGASYNEQFF
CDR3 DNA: TGTGCCAGCAAGGAACAGGGGGCCTCCTACAATGAGCAGTTCTTC

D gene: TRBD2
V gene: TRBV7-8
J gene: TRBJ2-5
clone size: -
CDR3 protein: CASSFLADLQETQYF
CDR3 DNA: TGTGCCAGCAGCTTCCTAGCGGACCTCCAAGAGACCCAGTACTTC

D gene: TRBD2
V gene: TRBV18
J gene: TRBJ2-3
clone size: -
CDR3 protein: CASSLQRGVLADTQYF
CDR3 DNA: TGTGCCAGCTCACTTCAGCGGGGAGTGCTCGCAGATACGCAGTATTTT

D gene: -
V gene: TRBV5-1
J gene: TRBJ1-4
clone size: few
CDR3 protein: CASSLDRIATNEKLFF
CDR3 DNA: TGCGCCAGCAGCCTCGACAGGATTGCAACTAATGAAAAACTGTTTTTT

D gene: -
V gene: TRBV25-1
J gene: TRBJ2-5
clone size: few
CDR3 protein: CASGDIHQETQYF
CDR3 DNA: TGTGCCAGCGGGGACATACACCAAGAGACCCAGTACTTC

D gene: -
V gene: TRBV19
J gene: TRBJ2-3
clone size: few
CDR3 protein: CASSADKTRDTQYF
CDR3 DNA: TGTGCCAGTAGTGCCGATAAAACTAGAGATACGCAGTATTTT

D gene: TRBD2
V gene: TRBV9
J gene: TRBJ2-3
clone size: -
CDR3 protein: CASSDGTSGGPSTDTQYF
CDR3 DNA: TGTGCCAGCAGCGACGGGACTAGCGGGGGACCAAGCACAGATACGCAGTATTTT